These 17 T cell receptor beta chains were all obtained from the same sample, sequenced in a study of PD-1 blockade in classical Hodgkin lymphoma. TCRdb's table, derived via immunoSEQ multiplex PCR, lists solely in-frame clones and lacks some. The profile shows around 50,000 clones, around 90% of them singletons. Time point here: cycle 4 day 1 (C4D1), after less than seven weeks of nivolumab. Autologous stem cell transplantation was followed by relapse in every patient, and brentuximab vedotin exposure varied. The input for sequencing was peripheral blood mononuclear cells (PBMCs), taken before the fourth cycle of nivolumab. The receptors shown here come from a human donor with classical Hodgkin lymphoma.

DNA of the CDR3: TGTGCCAGCAGGGGCGGACTAGCGGGAGGGCCCCATGAGCAGTTCTTC. Residues: CASRGGLAGGPHEQFF. The chain combines TRBV2 with TRBJ2-1, with TRBD2 matching over 15 bases. The CDR3 covers 16 residues. The trim removed 6 bases at V and 8 bases at J, leaving 8 bases unmatched. Germline V gene lookup returns CDR1 SNHLY and CDR2 FYNNEI. The full variable domain, rest sourced from reference TRBV2 and TRBJ2-1, is EPEVTQTPSHQVTQMGQEVILRCVPISNHLYFYWYRQILGQKVEFLVSFYNNEISEKSEIFDDQFSVERPDGSNFTLKIRSTKLEDSAMYFCASRGGLAGGPHEQFFGPGTRLTVL.

V is TRBV6-5 and J is TRBJ2-1; 10 bases are shared with TRBD2. Germline V gene data show CDR1 as MNHEY and CDR2 as SVGAGI. J gave up 9 bases and V 8 bases, and 4 bases lay outside the gene matches. This CDR3 has 12 residues. CDR3 sequence: CASQRLAGEQFF. CDR3 DNA: TGTGCCAGCCAAAGACTAGCGGGTGAGCAGTTCTTC.

The chain uses TRBV27 and TRBJ2-5; the D is unclear. CDR3 length: 13 residues. In germline, CDR1 is MNHEY, CDR2 SMNVEV (reference sequence). The germline V and J ends were trimmed by 3 bases and 5 bases, with 10 bases remaining between them. The CDR3 region has the DNA TGTGCCAGCAGTTTCAGGTCCGGGGAGACCCAGTACTTC. The encoded protein is CASSFRSGETQYF.

This chain connects TRBV4-2 to TRBJ2-2, with 9 bases lining up with TRBD1. Germline CDR1 reads LGHNA; CDR2 reads YNFKEQ. Trimming at V came to 3 bases and at J to 1 base, leaving 6 bases not matched to a gene. The CDR3 runs 17 residues. CDR3: CASSHSPGQGNTGELFF. The CDR3 nucleotides are TGTGCCAGCAGCCATTCCCCGGGACAGGGGAACACCGGGGAGCTGTTTTTT.

This chain connects TRBV6-1 to TRBJ2-3, with TRBD1 as a possible D gene (5 bases). CDR3 length equals 13 residues. The germline V and J ends were trimmed by 4 bases and 5 bases, with 10 bases remaining between them. From germline, CDR1 is MNHNS and CDR2 SASEGT. Written as DNA, the CDR3 is TGTGCCAGCAGTGTCATCAGGGTAGATACGCAGTATTTT. This sequence encodes CASSVIRVDTQYF.

This chain links TRBV28 with TRBJ2-1, with D possibly being TRBD1 (5 bases). The CDR3 consists of 12 residues. The V gene lost 3 bases and the J gene lost 10 bases, with 10 bases spanning the gap. Germline CDR1 reads MDHEN; CDR2 reads SYDVKM. CDR3 in DNA: TGTGCCAGCAGTTTGTCAGGGATCGAGCAGTTCTTC. Its translation is CASSLSGIEQFF.

The V gene is TRBV11-3, the J gene TRBJ2-3, with D perhaps TRBD2 (6 bases). CDR3 length equals 14 residues. The V end was cut by 1 base, the J end by 3 bases, with 8 bases between. Germline-derived CDR1 and CDR2 are SGHNT and YENEEA. CDR3 nucleotide sequence: TGTGCCAGCAGCTTAGCGGGAGTGACAGATACGCAGTATTTT. It yields the protein CASSLAGVTDTQYF. Drawing the rest from reference TRBV11-3 and TRBJ2-3, the complete variable domain is EAGVVQSPRYKIIEKKQPVAFWCNPISGHNTLYWYLQNLGQGPELLIRYENEEAVDDSQLPKDRFSAERLKGVDSTLKIQPAELGDSAVYLCASSLAGVTDTQYFGPGTRLTVL.

This chain links TRBV18 with TRBJ1-5; no firm D call. V lost 5 bases, J lost 1 base, and 9 bases lay in between. CDR3 length: 14 amino acids. Per the germline V gene, CDR1 is KGHSH and CDR2 is LQKENI. The CDR3 sequence: CASSVSGSNQPQHF. The CDR3 DNA reads as TGTGCCAGCTCAGTGTCGGGGAGCAATCAGCCCCAGCATTTT. Variable domain in full (rest from reference TRBV18 and TRBJ1-5): NAGVMQNPRHLVRRRGQEARLRCSPMKGHSHVYWYRQLPEEGLKFMVYLQKENIIDESGMPKERFSAEFPKEGPSILRIQQVVRGDSAAYFCASSVSGSNQPQHFGDGTRLSIL.

J is TRBJ2-2 and V is TRBV30; no clear D gene. Per the germline V gene, CDR1 is GTSNPN and CDR2 is SVGIG (reference sequence). Trimming pared 0 bases from V and 8 bases from J, leaving 13 bases between. This CDR3 has 14 residues. The CDR3 sequence: CAWSVLVTRGELFF. As DNA, the CDR3 is TGTGCCTGGAGTGTACTCGTAACTCGAGGGGAGCTGTTTTTT.

This chain links TRBV6-1 with TRBJ2-1; D uncertain. The CDR3 consists of 16 residues. V was clipped by 0 bases and J by 3 bases, with 12 bases between them. Germline V gene data show CDR1 as MNHNS and CDR2 as SASEGT. CDR3 residues: CASSEAKGMDYNEQFF. CDR3 nucleotide sequence: TGTGCCAGCAGTGAAGCTAAAGGGATGGACTACAATGAGCAGTTCTTC.

The chain recombines TRBV7-9 with TRBJ2-2; 10 bases are a match to TRBD1. Germline lookup yields CDR1 SEHNR and CDR2 FQNEAQ (reference sequence). The CDR3 has 18 residues. J was trimmed by 6 bases and V by 0 bases; bases with no gene match: 10. CDR3 nucleotides: TGTGCCAGCAGCTTAGCCGCGTCGGGGACAGGGGTTCCCGGGGAGCTGTTTTTT. Protein product: CASSLAASGTGVPGELFF.

This clone showed up just once. CDR3 coding DNA: TGTGCCAGCAGTGTGGGGGGATCCTCCTACGAGCAGTACTTC. Protein product: CASSVGGSSYEQYF. J is TRBJ2-7 and V is TRBV6-1, with D possibly TRBD2 on 6 matching bases. V was clipped by 4 bases and J by 0 bases, with 10 bases between them. The CDR3 extends over 14 amino acids. CDR1 MNHNS and CDR2 SASEGT come from the germline V gene.

V usage is TRBV4-1 and J usage is TRBJ2-3, with TRBD2 matching 12 bases. The J segment lost 0 bases and the V segment lost 3 bases, leaving 13 bases of the junction unmatched. The CDR3 runs 20 residues. CDR1 and CDR2 (germline): MGHRA, YSYEKL. DNA for the CDR3: TGCGCCAGCAGCCATGAGGGGTCGGCTAGCGGGAGGGCTAGCACAGATACGCAGTATTTT. This translates into CASSHEGSASGRASTDTQYF.

This rearrangement joins TRBV30 to TRBJ2-3, with D unclear. V lost 2 bases to trimming and J lost 2 bases, with 8 bases between them. Germline CDR1 and CDR2: GTSNPN and SVGIG (reference sequence). This CDR3 region has 13 residues. The CDR3 sequence is CAWSKGTTDTQYF. The CDR3 nucleotides read TGTGCCTGGAGTAAAGGTACCACAGATACGCAGTATTTT.

The chain combines TRBV9 with TRBJ2-2, with a tentative D call TRBD2 (5 bases). Germline V gives CDR1 SGDLS, CDR2 YYNGEE. The CDR3 is made up of 16 amino acids. V was clipped by 4 bases and J by 4 bases, with 17 bases between them. CDR3 sequence: CASSKQSGLITGELFF. Written as DNA, the CDR3 is TGTGCCAGCAGCAAACAATCTGGACTCATCACCGGGGAGCTGTTTTTT.

The rearrangement joins TRBV10-2 to TRBJ2-7; 7 bases map to TRBD1. CDR1 is WSHSY, CDR2 SAAADI, per germline. J gave up 4 bases and V 7 bases, and 13 bases lay outside the gene matches. This CDR3 region has 15 residues. CDR3: CASIRTGASLYEQYF. As DNA, the CDR3 is TGCGCCAGCATTCGCACAGGGGCTTCTCTGTACGAGCAGTACTTC.

The chain employs TRBV27 and TRBJ2-7, with TRBD2 as a possible D gene (7 bases). V gave up 0 bases and J gave up 3 bases, with 12 bases separating them. CDR1 is MNHEY, CDR2 SMNVEV, per germline (reference sequence). CDR3 size: 15 residues. Here the CDR3 reads CASSLSNRGGYEQYF. In DNA form, the CDR3 reads TGTGCCAGCAGTTTATCGAATAGGGGGGGCTACGAGCAGTACTTC.